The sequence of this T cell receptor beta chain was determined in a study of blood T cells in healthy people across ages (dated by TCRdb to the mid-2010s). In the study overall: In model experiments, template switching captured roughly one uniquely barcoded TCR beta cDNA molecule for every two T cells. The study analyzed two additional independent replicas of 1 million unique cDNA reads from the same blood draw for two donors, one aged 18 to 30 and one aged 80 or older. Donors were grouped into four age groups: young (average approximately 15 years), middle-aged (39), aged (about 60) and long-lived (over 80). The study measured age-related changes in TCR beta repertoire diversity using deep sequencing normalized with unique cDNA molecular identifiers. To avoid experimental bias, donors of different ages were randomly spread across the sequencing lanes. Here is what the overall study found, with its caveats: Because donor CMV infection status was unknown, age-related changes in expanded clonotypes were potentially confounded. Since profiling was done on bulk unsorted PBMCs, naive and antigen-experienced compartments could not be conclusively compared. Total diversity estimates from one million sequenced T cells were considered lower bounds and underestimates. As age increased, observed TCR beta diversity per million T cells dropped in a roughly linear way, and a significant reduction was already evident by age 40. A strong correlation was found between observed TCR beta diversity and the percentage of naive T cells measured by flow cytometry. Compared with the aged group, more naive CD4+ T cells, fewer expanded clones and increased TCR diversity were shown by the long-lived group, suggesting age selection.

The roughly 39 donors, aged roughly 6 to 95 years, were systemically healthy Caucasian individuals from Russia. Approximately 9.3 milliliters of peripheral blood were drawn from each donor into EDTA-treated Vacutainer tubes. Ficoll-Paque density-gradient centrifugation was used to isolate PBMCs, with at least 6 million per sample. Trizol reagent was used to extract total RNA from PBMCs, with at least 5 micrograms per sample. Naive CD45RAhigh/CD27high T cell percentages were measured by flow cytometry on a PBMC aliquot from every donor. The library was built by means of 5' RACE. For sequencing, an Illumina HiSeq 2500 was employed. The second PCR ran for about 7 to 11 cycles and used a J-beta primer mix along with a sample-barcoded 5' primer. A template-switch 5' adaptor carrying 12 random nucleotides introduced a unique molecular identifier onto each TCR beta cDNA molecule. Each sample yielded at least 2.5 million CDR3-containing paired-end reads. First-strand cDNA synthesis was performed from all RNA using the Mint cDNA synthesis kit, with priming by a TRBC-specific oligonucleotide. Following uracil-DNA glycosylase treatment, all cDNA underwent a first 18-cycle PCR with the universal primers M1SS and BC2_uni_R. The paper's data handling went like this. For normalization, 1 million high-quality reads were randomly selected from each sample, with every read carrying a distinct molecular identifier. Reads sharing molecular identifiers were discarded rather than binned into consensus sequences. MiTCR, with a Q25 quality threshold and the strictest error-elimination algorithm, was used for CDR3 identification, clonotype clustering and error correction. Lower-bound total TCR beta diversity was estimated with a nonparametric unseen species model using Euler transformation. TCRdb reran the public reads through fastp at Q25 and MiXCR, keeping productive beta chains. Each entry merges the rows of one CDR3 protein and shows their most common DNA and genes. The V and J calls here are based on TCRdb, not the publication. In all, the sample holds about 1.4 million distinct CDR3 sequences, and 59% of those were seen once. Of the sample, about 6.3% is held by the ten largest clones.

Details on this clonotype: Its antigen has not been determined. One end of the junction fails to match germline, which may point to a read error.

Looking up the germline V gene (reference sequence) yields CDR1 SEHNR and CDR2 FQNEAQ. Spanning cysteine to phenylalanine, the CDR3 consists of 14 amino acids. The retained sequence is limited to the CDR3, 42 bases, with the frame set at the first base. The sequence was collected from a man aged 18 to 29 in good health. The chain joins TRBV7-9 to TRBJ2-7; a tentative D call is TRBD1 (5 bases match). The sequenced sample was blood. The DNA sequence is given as TGTGCCAGCAGCTTAGGGTCCCAGGGTTACGAGAAGTACTTC. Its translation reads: CASSLGSQGYEKYF.